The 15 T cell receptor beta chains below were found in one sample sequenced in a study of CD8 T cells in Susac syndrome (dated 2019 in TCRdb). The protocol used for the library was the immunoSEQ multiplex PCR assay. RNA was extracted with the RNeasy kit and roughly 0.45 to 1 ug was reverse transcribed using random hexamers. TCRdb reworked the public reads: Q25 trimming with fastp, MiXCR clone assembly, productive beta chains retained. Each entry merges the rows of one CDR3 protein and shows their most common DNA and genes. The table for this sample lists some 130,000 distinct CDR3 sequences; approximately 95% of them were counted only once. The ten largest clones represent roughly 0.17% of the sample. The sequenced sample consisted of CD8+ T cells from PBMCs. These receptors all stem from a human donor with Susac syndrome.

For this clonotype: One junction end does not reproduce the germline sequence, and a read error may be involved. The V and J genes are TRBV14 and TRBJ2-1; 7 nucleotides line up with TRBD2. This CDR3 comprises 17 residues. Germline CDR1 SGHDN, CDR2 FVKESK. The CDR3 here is CVSSQDPSGYSYNEQFF. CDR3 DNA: TGTGTCAGCAGCCAAGATCCTAGCGGATACTCCTACAATGAGCAGTTCTTC.

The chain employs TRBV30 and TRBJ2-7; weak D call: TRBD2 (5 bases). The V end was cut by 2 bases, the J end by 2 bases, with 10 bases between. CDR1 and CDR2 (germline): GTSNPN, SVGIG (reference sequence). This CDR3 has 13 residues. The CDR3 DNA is TGTGCCTGGAGTACTGGGAGCCCCTACGAGCAGTACTTC. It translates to CAWSTGSPYEQYF.

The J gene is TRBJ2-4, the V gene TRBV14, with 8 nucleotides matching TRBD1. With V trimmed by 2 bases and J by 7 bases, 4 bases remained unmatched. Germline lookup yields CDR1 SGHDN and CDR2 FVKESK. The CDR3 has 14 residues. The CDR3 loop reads CASSQWQGANIQYF. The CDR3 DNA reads TGTGCCAGCAGCCAATGGCAGGGGGCGAACATTCAGTACTTC.

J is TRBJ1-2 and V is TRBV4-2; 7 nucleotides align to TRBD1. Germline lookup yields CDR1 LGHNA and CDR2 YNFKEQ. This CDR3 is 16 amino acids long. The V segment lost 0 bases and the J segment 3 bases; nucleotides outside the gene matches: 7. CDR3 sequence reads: CASSQESGQAHYGYTF. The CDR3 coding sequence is TGTGCCAGCAGCCAAGAATCAGGACAGGCACACTATGGCTACACCTTC.

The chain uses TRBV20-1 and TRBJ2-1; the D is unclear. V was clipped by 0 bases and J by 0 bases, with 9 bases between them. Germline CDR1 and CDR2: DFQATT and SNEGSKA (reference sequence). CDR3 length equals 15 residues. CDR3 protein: CSARDSASSYNEQFF. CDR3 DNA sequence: TGCAGTGCTAGAGATAGTGCGAGCTCCTACAATGAGCAGTTCTTC.

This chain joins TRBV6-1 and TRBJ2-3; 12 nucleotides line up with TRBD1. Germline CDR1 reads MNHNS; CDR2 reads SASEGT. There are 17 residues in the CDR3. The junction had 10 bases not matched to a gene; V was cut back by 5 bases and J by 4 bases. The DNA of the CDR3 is TGTGCCAGCAGTCAATCGGGACAGGGGGCGCTACCAGATACGCAGTATTTT. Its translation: CASSQSGQGALPDTQYF.

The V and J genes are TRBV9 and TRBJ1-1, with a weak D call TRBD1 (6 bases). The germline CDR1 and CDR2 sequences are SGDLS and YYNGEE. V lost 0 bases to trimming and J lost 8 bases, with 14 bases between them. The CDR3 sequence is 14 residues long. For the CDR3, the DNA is TGTGCCAGCAGCGTAGATCTCGGGGGCTCCGAAGCTTTCTTT. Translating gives CASSVDLGGSEAFF.

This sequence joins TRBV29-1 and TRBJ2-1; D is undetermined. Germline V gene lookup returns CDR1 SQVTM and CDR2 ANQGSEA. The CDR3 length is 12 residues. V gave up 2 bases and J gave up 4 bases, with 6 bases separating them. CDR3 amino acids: CSVERQYNEQFF. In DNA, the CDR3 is TGCAGCGTTGAACGGCAGTACAATGAGCAGTTCTTC.

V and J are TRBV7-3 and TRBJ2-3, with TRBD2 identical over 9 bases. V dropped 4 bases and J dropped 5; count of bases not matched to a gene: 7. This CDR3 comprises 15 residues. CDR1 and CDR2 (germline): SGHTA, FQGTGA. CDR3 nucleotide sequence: TGTGCCAGCAGCTCATCGACTAGCGGAAAAGATACGCAGTATTTT. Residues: CASSSSTSGKDTQYF.

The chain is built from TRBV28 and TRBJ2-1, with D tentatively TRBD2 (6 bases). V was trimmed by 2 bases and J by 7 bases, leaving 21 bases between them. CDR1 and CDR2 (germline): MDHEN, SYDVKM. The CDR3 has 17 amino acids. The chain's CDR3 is CASSLTLLARQGNEQFF. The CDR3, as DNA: TGTGCCAGCAGTTTAACCCTACTAGCAAGGCAGGGTAATGAGCAGTTCTTC.

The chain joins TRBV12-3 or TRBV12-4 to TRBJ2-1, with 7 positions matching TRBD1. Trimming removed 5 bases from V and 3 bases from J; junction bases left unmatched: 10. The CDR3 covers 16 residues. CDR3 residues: CASSAEQGILYNEQFF. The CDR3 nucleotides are TGTGCCAGCAGTGCAGAACAGGGGATCCTCTACAATGAGCAGTTCTTC.

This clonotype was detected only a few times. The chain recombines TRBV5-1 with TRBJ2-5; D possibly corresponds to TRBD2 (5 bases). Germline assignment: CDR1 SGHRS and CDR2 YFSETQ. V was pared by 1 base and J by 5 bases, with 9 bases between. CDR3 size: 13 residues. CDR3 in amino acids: CASSLSPGETQYF. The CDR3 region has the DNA TGCGCCAGCAGCTTGTCCCCGGGGGAGACCCAGTACTTC.

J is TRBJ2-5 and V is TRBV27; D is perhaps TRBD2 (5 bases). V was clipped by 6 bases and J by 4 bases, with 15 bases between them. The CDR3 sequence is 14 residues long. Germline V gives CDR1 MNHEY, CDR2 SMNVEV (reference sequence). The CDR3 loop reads CASRTGRPGETQYF. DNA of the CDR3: TGTGCCAGCAGGACGGGAAGGCCCGGAGAGACCCAGTACTTC.

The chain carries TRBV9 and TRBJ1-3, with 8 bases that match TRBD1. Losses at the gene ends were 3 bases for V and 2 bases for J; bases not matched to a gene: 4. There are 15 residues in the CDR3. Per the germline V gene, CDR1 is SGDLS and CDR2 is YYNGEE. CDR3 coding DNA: TGTGCCAGCAGCGCAGGGGGCGGACCTGGAAACACCATATATTTT. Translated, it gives CASSAGGGPGNTIYF. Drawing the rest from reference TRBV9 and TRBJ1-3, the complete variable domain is DSGVTQTPKHLITATGQRVTLRCSPRSGDLSVYWYQQSLDQGLQFLIQYYNGEERAKGNILERFSAQQFPDLHSELNLSSLELGDSALYFCASSAGGGPGNTIYFGEGSWLTVV.

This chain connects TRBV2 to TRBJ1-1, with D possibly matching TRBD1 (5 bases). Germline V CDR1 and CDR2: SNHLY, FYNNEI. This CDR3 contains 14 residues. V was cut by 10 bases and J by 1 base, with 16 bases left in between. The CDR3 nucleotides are TGTGCCACCCACATCAGGGAGGGGAACACTGAAGCTTTCTTT. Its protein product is CATHIREGNTEAFF.